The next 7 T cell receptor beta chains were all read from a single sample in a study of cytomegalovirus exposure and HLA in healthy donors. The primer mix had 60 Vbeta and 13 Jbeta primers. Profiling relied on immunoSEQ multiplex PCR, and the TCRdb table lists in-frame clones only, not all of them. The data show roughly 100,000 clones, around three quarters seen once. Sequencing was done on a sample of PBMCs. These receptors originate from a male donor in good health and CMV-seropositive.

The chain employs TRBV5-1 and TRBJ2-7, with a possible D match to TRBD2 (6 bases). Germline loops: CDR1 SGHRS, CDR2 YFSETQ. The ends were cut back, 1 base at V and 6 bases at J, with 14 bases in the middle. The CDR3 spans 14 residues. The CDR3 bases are TGCGCCAGCAGCTTGCCCGGGGGAAGTACCGAGCAGTACTTC. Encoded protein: CASSLPGGSTEQYF.

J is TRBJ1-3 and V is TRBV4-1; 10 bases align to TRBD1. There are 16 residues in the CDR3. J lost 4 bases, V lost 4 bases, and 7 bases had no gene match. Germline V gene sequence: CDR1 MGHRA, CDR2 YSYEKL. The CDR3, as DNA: TGCGCCAGCAGCCCCGTCGGACAGGGGGGAGGAAACACCATATATTTT. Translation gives CASSPVGQGGGNTIYF.

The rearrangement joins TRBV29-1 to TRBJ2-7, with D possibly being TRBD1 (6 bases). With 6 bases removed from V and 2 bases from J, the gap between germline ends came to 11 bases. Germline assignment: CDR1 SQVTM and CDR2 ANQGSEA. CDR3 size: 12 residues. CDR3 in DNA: TGCAGCGTCGGACAGACCACCTACGAGCAGTACTTC. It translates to CSVGQTTYEQYF.

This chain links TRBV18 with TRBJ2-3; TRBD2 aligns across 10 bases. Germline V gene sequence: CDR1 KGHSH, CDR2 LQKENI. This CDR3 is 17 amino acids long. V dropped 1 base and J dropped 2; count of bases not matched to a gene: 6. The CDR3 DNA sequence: TGTGCCAGCTCACCACTGCCCCTAGCGGGAGACACAGATACGCAGTATTTT. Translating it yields CASSPLPLAGDTDTQYF.

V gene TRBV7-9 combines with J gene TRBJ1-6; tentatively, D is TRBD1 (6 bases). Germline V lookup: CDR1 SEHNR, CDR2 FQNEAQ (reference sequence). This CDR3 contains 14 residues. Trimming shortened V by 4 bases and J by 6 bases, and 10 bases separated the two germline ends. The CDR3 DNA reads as TGTGCCAGCAGCTCGGGACAAATTAATTCACCCCTCCACTTT. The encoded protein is CASSSGQINSPLHF.

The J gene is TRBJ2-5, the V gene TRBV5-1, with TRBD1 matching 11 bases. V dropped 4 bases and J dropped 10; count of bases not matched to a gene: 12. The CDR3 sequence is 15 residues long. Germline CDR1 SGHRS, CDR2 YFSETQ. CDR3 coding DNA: TGCGCCAGCAGCACCGGACAGGGGGCTTGGGGAGACCAGTACTTC. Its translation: CASSTGQGAWGDQYF.

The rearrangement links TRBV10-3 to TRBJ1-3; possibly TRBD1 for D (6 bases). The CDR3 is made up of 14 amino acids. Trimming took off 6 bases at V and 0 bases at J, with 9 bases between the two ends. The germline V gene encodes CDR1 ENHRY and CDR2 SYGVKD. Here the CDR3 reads CAIRDSYSGNTIYF. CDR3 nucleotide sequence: TGTGCCATCAGGGACAGCTACTCTGGAAACACCATATATTTT.